The rows below give T cell receptor beta chains drawn from one sample of a study of OX40 agonist ivuxolimab in advanced cancers. The method was immunoSEQ multiplex PCR; TCRdb's version includes in-frame clones alone and lacks a portion of them. The sample includes around 70,000 clones, about nine tenths of them seen just once. The material sequenced was CD4+ or CD8+ T cells sorted from blood, taken in a trial of the OX40 agonist ivuxolimab. Every receptor here comes from an adult with an advanced solid tumor such as melanoma, head and neck, liver or kidney cancer. Both conserved end residues are trimmed from each CDR3. The D gene is left open where the match is weak.

CDR3 protein,V gene,D gene,J gene
ASSQASTGREGSPLH,TRBV9,TRBD1,TRBJ1-6
ASSLWGRLEQY,TRBV5-4,NA,TRBJ2-7
ASSLGGRGRLYEQY,TRBV5-4,NA,TRBJ2-7
ATSARQGPNEKLF,TRBV15,TRBD1,TRBJ1-4
ASSATQGITEAF,TRBV6-5,NA,TRBJ1-1
ASRRANTGELF,TRBV28,NA,TRBJ2-2
ASSEAGFQPQH,TRBV6-5,NA,TRBJ1-5
ASSPDGGLDTGELF,TRBV11-3,NA,TRBJ2-2
ASSYDRRNTEAF,TRBV6-5,NA,TRBJ1-1
ATSRDRDQPQH,TRBV2,TRBD1,TRBJ1-5
ASSLSTGGSHEQY,TRBV27,TRBD1,TRBJ2-7
ASSPFLDRRTEAF,TRBV25-1,NA,TRBJ1-1
ASSSLSGRGRNTEAF,TRBV27,NA,TRBJ1-1
AISDSRGGRDTGELF,TRBV10-3,TRBD1,TRBJ2-2
ASSSYPGTSSYEQY,TRBV28,TRBD2,TRBJ2-7
ASSFDRAGNSPLH,TRBV6-5,TRBD1,TRBJ1-6